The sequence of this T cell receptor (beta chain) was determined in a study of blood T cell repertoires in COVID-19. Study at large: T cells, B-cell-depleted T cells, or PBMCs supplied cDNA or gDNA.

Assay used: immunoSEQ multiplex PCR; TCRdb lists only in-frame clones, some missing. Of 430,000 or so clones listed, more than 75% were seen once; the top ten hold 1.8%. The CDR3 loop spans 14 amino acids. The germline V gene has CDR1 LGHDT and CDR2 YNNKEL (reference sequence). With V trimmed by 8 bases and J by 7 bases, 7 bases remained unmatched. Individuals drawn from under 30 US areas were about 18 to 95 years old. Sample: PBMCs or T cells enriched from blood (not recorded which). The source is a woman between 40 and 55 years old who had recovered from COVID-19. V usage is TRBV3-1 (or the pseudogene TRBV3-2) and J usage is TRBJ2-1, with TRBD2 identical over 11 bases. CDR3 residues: CASRGLAALNEQFF. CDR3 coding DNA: TGTGCCAGCCGGGGACTAGCGGCTTTAAATGAGCAGTTCTTC.